A single sample gave rise to the 28 T cell receptor beta chains below, sequenced in a study of vaccination effects on CD4 cells after COVID-19 (dated by TCRdb to the early 2020s). These receptors lack a known antigen. To identify antigen-specific CD4+ T cell clonotypes by their expansion, the ViraFEST assay first stimulated PBMC with viral peptide pools and then applied TCR sequencing. After roughly 11 days of culture, CD4+ T cells were isolated with the EasySep CD4+ T cell isolation kit. The absence of prior SARS-CoV-2 infection in healthy vaccine recipients was confirmed by negative nucleocapsid antibodies before and after vaccination. Library preparation used the immunoSEQ multiplex PCR assay. The source is immuneACCESS, and TCRdb retained only in-frame sequences with V and J called. Part of the clones is not carried over; for the studies checked, unresolved V genes explain less than half of this, and the remainder is unexplained. This sample is represented by 35,000 to 50,000 clones; roughly 70% of them were singletons. Of the sample, approximately 24% is held by the ten largest clones.

Sample: CD4+ T cells from PBMCs cultured with HCoV-OC43 spike peptides, taken before COVID-19 vaccination. Explained via the paper, the cell subset or site label denotes: HCoV-OC43 spike overlapping peptide pool stimulation. These receptors were collected from a human donor who received a COVID-19 vaccine.

V gene TRBV18 combines with J gene TRBJ2-3; 11 bases match TRBD2. CDR3 size: 16 residues. V was clipped by 2 bases and J by 5 bases; unmatched bases: 6. Germline CDR1 reads KGHSH; CDR2 reads LQKENI. CDR3 in amino acids: CASSPLLAGGRDTQYF. The CDR3 DNA reads TGTGCCAGCTCACCATTGCTAGCGGGGGGTCGAGATACGCAGTATTTT.

This clone was detected only once. The CDR3 DNA reads as TGTGCCTGGAGTGAAGGGATGAACCAGTACTTC. This translates into CAWSEGMNQYF. The chain couples TRBV30 to TRBJ2-7; D is undetermined. Trimming took 1 base from V and 10 from J, leaving 11 bases between them. The V gene's germline CDR1 is GTSNPN and CDR2 SVGIG (reference sequence). The CDR3 consists of 11 residues. Filled out from reference TRBV30 and TRBJ2-7, the complete variable domain reads SQTIHQWPATLVQPVGSPLSLECTVEGTSNPNLYWYRQAAGRGLQLLFYSVGIGQISSEVPQNLSASRPQDRQFILSSKKLLLSDSGFYLCAWSEGMNQYFGPGTRLTVT.

This clone has only one observation. The V gene is TRBV12-5, the J gene TRBJ2-7; 7 bases map to TRBD2. Germline CDR1 reads LGHNT; CDR2 reads FRNRAP. V was pared by 4 bases and J by 3 bases, with 0 bases of the junction left unmatched. The CDR3 is made up of 12 amino acids. CDR3: CASGWEGYEQYF. The DNA for the CDR3 is TGTGCTAGTGGTTGGGAGGGCTACGAGCAGTACTTC.

The CDR3 coding sequence is TGTGCCAGCAGCCAATCTTCGGGGGGTAACACCGGGGAGCTGTTTTTT. This sequence encodes CASSQSSGGNTGELFF. V usage is TRBV16 and J usage is TRBJ2-2, with 7 bases matching TRBD2. The germline CDR1 and CDR2 sequences are KGHSY and FQNENV. With 0 bases clipped from V and 2 bases from J, the junction kept 3 bases outside the gene matches. This CDR3 region has 16 residues.

There are a few counts of this clone. V usage is TRBV9 and J usage is TRBJ2-1; maybe TRBD1 (6 bases). Germline V gives CDR1 SGDLS, CDR2 YYNGEE. Between the trimmed V and J ends, which lost 0 bases and 4 bases, there was a span of 11 bases. This CDR3 contains 15 residues. CDR3 region: CASSVGSGVYNEQFF. The CDR3 DNA is TGTGCCAGCAGCGTAGGTTCAGGGGTTTACAATGAGCAGTTCTTC.

This sequence joins TRBV19 and TRBJ2-5; 11 nucleotides line up with TRBD1. V gave up 5 bases and J gave up 4 bases; unmatched junction bases: 6. This CDR3 is built from 15 residues. The germline V gene has CDR1 LNHDA and CDR2 SQIVND (reference sequence). The CDR3 is CASSLRTGGAETQYF. The CDR3 nucleotides are TGTGCCAGTAGTTTAAGGACAGGGGGCGCAGAGACCCAGTACTTC.

The chain carries TRBV18 and TRBJ1-1; 7 bases are shared with TRBD1. CDR1 is KGHSH, CDR2 LQKENI, per germline. After removal of 6 bases from V and 6 bases from J, the junction contained 7 bases not matched to a gene. The CDR3 is 13 residues long. The CDR3 loop is CASSPRDRAEAFF. CDR3 DNA sequence: TGTGCCAGCTCTCCGAGAGACAGGGCTGAAGCTTTCTTT. The whole variable domain, remainder taken from reference TRBV18 and TRBJ1-1, is NAGVMQNPRHLVRRRGQEARLRCSPMKGHSHVYWYRQLPEEGLKFMVYLQKENIIDESGMPKERFSAEFPKEGPSILRIQQVVRGDSAAYFCASSPRDRAEAFFGQGTRLTVV.

Only a few counts were recorded for this clone. The V and J genes are TRBV5-5 and TRBJ2-1; 8 nucleotides match TRBD2. CDR1 and CDR2 (germline): SGHKS, YYEKEE (reference sequence). This CDR3 comprises 16 residues. J gave up 4 bases and V 3 bases, and 9 bases lay outside the gene matches. CDR3 nucleotides: TGTGCCAGCAGCTCCTGGATGCGGGGGGATTACAATGAGCAGTTCTTC. Encoded protein: CASSSWMRGDYNEQFF.

The chain has TRBV2 and TRBJ2-2; a possible D gene is TRBD2 (7 bases). The V gene lost 7 bases and the J gene lost 6 bases, with 18 bases spanning the gap. The germline gives CDR1 SNHLY, CDR2 FYNNEI. This CDR3 region has 15 residues. The CDR3 is CASIVGGLRAGELFF. CDR3 DNA: TGTGCCAGCATCGTCGGGGGGCTGAGAGCCGGGGAGCTGTTTTTT.

The chain couples TRBV5-4 to TRBJ1-4, with 8 bases aligning to TRBD1. Germline CDR1 reads SGHNT; CDR2 reads YYREEE (reference sequence). The CDR3 runs to 15 residues. J was trimmed by 5 bases and V by 4 bases; bases with no gene match: 7. CDR3 DNA: TGTGCCAGCAGCCCCGGGACAGGCAAAAATGAAAAACTGTTTTTT. Translated: CASSPGTGKNEKLFF.

J is TRBJ1-2 and V is TRBV2; possible D gene TRBD1, 5 bases. Deletions cut 3 bases from V and 0 bases from J, with 8 bases between. Per germline, CDR1 SNHLY and CDR2 FYNNEI. The CDR3 extends over 14 amino acids. This chain's CDR3 is CASSDQGANYGYTF. The CDR3 DNA follows: TGTGCCAGCAGTGATCAGGGAGCTAACTATGGCTACACCTTC.

This clone was recorded only once. DNA for the CDR3: TGTGCCAGCAGCGTAGCTACGGGAGGTCATAACGAGCAGTACTTC. Its translation is CASSVATGGHNEQYF. The V call is TRBV9, the J call TRBJ2-7; TRBD2 aligns across 7 bases. J was trimmed by 5 bases and V by 0 bases; bases with no gene match: 8. Looked up from germline, CDR1 is SGDLS and CDR2 is YYNGEE. The CDR3 contains 15 residues. The variable domain in full, with the rest retrieved from reference TRBV9 and TRBJ2-7, is DSGVTQTPKHLITATGQRVTLRCSPRSGDLSVYWYQQSLDQGLQFLIQYYNGEERAKGNILERFSAQQFPDLHSELNLSSLELGDSALYFCASSVATGGHNEQYFGPGTRLTVT.

The CDR3 coding sequence is TGTGCCAGCAGCCCACGACACCGACCCTACGAGCAGTACTTC. This encodes CASSPRHRPYEQYF. The chain has TRBV5-6 and TRBJ2-7; D gene ambiguous. Germline-derived CDR1 and CDR2 are SGHDT and YYEEEE. Trimming stripped 4 bases from V and 2 bases from J, with 13 bases between. This CDR3 is built from 14 residues.

This clone turned up a few times. The J gene is TRBJ2-7, the V gene TRBV12-3 or TRBV12-4; D call uncertain. The CDR3 is 13 residues long. Trimming stripped 1 base from V and 1 base from J, with 5 bases between. DNA of the CDR3: TGTGCCAGCAGTTTAGGAGCATCCTACGAGCAGTACTTC. This encodes CASSLGASYEQYF.

This clone was seen a few times. V usage is TRBV5-1 and J usage is TRBJ1-1, with 9 positions matching TRBD1. Germline V lookup: CDR1 SGHRS, CDR2 YFSETQ. V was pared by 4 bases and J by 7 bases, with 5 bases of the junction left unmatched. CDR3 length: 13 residues. CDR3 amino acids: CASSPDRGIEAFF. In DNA, the CDR3 is TGCGCCAGCAGCCCCGACAGGGGGATTGAAGCTTTCTTT.

Written as DNA, the CDR3 is TGTGCCACCAGCAGAGGGGGGCGCTTAGTATCAGGAAACACCATATATTTT. Its protein is CATSRGGRLVSGNTIYF. The V gene is TRBV15, the J gene TRBJ1-3; a possible D gene is TRBD1 (6 bases). The length of the CDR3 is 17 residues. V was trimmed by 1 base and J by 4 bases, leaving 17 bases between them. CDR1 and CDR2 (germline): LNHNV, YYDKDF (reference sequence).

The chain combines TRBV19 with TRBJ2-2; D may be TRBD1 (7 bases). CDR1 LNHDA and CDR2 SQIVND come from the germline V gene (reference sequence). The V and J ends lost 5 bases and 13 bases respectively, with 20 bases between them. The CDR3 sequence is 14 residues long. CDR3 protein: CASSRGRGAGWLFF. In DNA form, the CDR3 reads TGTGCCAGTAGTCGGGGCAGGGGGGCGGGATGGCTGTTTTTT.

This clone was observed a few times. The CDR3 sequence is CASSGPGGAEQYF. DNA of the CDR3: TGCGCCAGCAGCGGGCCCGGAGGGGCTGAGCAGTACTTC. The chain recombines TRBV5-1 with TRBJ2-7, with D tentatively TRBD2 (6 bases). CDR3 length: 13 residues. Germline assignment: CDR1 SGHRS and CDR2 YFSETQ. The V end lost 4 bases, the J end lost 7 bases, and 15 bases lay between the germline ends.

V gene TRBV4-1 combines with J gene TRBJ1-2; possible D gene TRBD1, 6 bases. The CDR3 totals 17 residues. V was trimmed by 1 base and J by 5 bases, leaving 20 bases between them. Looked up from germline, CDR1 is MGHRA and CDR2 is YSYEKL. The CDR3 sequence is CASSQAGLWGGGYGYTF. The CDR3 nucleotides read TGCGCCAGCAGCCAAGCCGGCCTTTGGGGGGGCGGGTATGGCTACACCTTC.

A few counts support this clone. This chain links TRBV7-3 with TRBJ2-1, with 8 bases identical to TRBD1. After removal of 5 bases from V and 4 bases from J, the junction contained 10 bases not matched to a gene. Germline V CDR1 and CDR2: SGHTA, FQGTGA. This CDR3 is built from 16 residues. CDR3 sequence reads: CASSPQGAASYNEQFF. CDR3 coding DNA: TGTGCCAGCAGCCCCCAGGGGGCAGCTAGTTACAATGAGCAGTTCTTC.

This clone was seen a few times. The V gene is TRBV28, the J gene TRBJ1-5; D is unresolved. With 3 bases removed from V and 3 bases from J, the gap between germline ends came to 12 bases. Germline V gene data show CDR1 as MDHEN and CDR2 as SYDVKM. The CDR3 runs to 15 residues. DNA for the CDR3: TGTGCCAGCAGTTTGGGAGGGTCTAACAATCAGCCCCAGCATTTT. Translated: CASSLGGSNNQPQHF.

This chain joins TRBV10-3 and TRBJ1-2, with 7 bases lining up with TRBD1. Germline-derived CDR1 and CDR2 are ENHRY and SYGVKD. The V and J ends lost 5 bases and 5 bases, in that order; junction bases with no gene match: 8. CDR3 length: 14 amino acids. The CDR3 DNA reads TGTGCCATCAGTCGAGGACAGGAGACATATGGCTACACCTTC. This gives the protein CAISRGQETYGYTF.

This clone has only a few counts. The V call is TRBV2, the J call TRBJ1-2; D is unclear. The ends were cut back, 3 bases at V and 7 bases at J, with 9 bases in the middle. Germline loops: CDR1 SNHLY, CDR2 FYNNEI. The CDR3 is 12 residues long. The CDR3 sequence is CASSDRTGGYTF. The CDR3 nucleotides read TGTGCCAGCAGTGATAGGACTGGTGGCTACACCTTC.

The chain joins TRBV20-1 to TRBJ2-5; possibly TRBD1 or TRBD2 for D (5 bases each). The germline V and J ends were trimmed by 6 bases and 13 bases, with 12 bases remaining between them. CDR3 length: 9 residues. Germline values: CDR1 DFQATT, CDR2 SNEGSKA (reference sequence). For the CDR3, the DNA is TGCAGTGCCGGGGCCGGGGCGTACTTC. The encoded protein is CSAGAGAYF.

This chain links TRBV5-1 with TRBJ2-3; D may match TRBD1 or TRBD2 (5 bases each). This CDR3 is 14 amino acids long. Trimming stripped 2 bases from V and 0 bases from J, with 7 bases between. Germline lookup yields CDR1 SGHRS and CDR2 YFSETQ. The chain's CDR3 is CASSFRDSTDTQYF. The CDR3 bases are TGCGCCAGCAGCTTCCGGGACAGCACAGATACGCAGTATTTT.

This clone was detected a few times. The chain has TRBV30 and TRBJ1-6; D may be TRBD1 (5 bases). The germline V and J ends were trimmed by 2 bases and 4 bases, with 15 bases remaining between them. Germline V CDR1 and CDR2: GTSNPN, SVGIG (reference sequence). The CDR3 loop spans 16 amino acids. The CDR3 is CAWSRRGTAYNSPLHF. The CDR3, as DNA: TGTGCCTGGAGTCGTCGTGGGACTGCATATAATTCACCCCTCCACTTT. The whole variable domain, remainder taken from reference TRBV30 and TRBJ1-6, is SQTIHQWPATLVQPVGSPLSLECTVEGTSNPNLYWYRQAAGRGLQLLFYSVGIGQISSEVPQNLSASRPQDRQFILSSKKLLLSDSGFYLCAWSRRGTAYNSPLHFGNGTRLTVT.

In its sample, this clone was seen a few times. DNA for the CDR3: TGCGCCAGCAGGGCAGGTAGCACAGATACGCAGTATTTT. Translation gives CASRAGSTDTQYF. The chain joins TRBV10-1 to TRBJ2-3; the D is unclear. CDR1 is WNHNN and CDR2 is SYGVQD in the germline V gene (reference sequence). This CDR3 spans 13 amino acids. V lost 6 bases to trimming and J lost 0 bases, with 7 bases between them.

The chain recombines TRBV29-1 with TRBJ2-2, with D hard to call. V lost 4 bases and J 1 base, leaving 4 bases between the germline ends. CDR1 is SQVTM and CDR2 is ANQGSEA in the germline V gene. The CDR3 contains 12 residues. CDR3 amino acids: CSVGGNTGELFF. In DNA, the CDR3 is TGCAGCGTTGGAGGGAACACCGGGGAGCTGTTTTTT.